The rows below give T cell receptor beta chains drawn from one sample of a study of response to subunit inactivated influenza vaccine. TCRdb re-called the RT-PCR reads through MiXCR, storing one row per CDR3 protein. Of 530,000 or so distinct CDR3 sequences detected, about 25% appear once; the ten largest clones hold under 2.5%. The starting material was CD4+ T cells sorted from PBMCs, obtained 4 to 6 days after vaccination. Every receptor here comes from a man aged 50 to 60 who received an inactivated influenza vaccine. Each CDR3 is given with its conserved first and last residue. A D gene is named only where the DNA matches it firmly. Not all rows give a size; the values are once, few, many and, for expanded clones, a class.

TRBJ2-4	TRBV3-1	NA	NA	TGTGCCAGCAGCCAAGGTACCAAAAACATTCAGTACTTC	CASSQGTKNIQYF
TRBJ2-1	TRBV20-1	NA	few	TGCAGTGCTAGAGGGGGGGGCCCCGGCAATGAGCAGTTCTTC	CSARGGGPGNEQFF
TRBJ2-4	TRBV4-3	NA	NA	TGCGCCAGCAGCCAAGACTCTAAGGGCTACATTCAGTACTTC	CASSQDSKGYIQYF
TRBJ2-4	TRBV20-1	NA	few	TGCAGTGCTAGTCCGGGAGTGGCCAAAAACATTCAGTACTTC	CSASPGVAKNIQYF
TRBJ2-3	TRBV6-1	NA	few	TGTGCCGGTTGGAGGGATTACGCAGATACGCAGTATTTT	CAGWRDYADTQYF
TRBJ2-5	TRBV9	NA	few	TGTGCCAGCAGCGAGGGGAACCGAGAGACCCAGTACTTC	CASSEGNRETQYF
TRBJ2-5	TRBV12-5	TRBD1	NA	TGTGCTAGTGGACATGGACAGGGGCAAGAGACCCAGTACTTC	CASGHGQGQETQYF
TRBJ1-1	TRBV5-1	NA	few	TGCGCCAGCAGCTTTGCGGGAAGAGAGGAGACTGAAGCTTTCTTT	CASSFAGREETEAFF
TRBJ2-3	TRBV20-1	NA	NA	TGCAGTGCTAGAGTTCCCGCGGTGGCAGATACGCAGTATTTT	CSARVPAVADTQYF
TRBJ2-6	TRBV12-3/TRBV12-4	TRBD1	NA	TGTGCCAGCAGTGACAGGGCTGGGGCCAACGTCCTGACTTTC	CASSDRAGANVLTF
TRBJ2-5	TRBV6-1	NA	NA	TGTGCCAGCAGACCGGACCGTGCCCAAGAGACCCAGTACTTC	CASRPDRAQETQYF
TRBJ1-5	TRBV20-1	NA	NA	TGCAGTGCTATGGGGCAGGGCAATCAGCCCCAGCATTTT	CSAMGQGNQPQHF
TRBJ2-7	TRBV20-1	TRBD1	few	TGCAGTGTTTCGACAGGGTTCGAGCAGTACTTC	CSVSTGFEQYF
TRBJ2-1	TRBV5-1	NA	NA	TGCGCCAGCAGCTTGAATAGTAGAGGGCAGTTCTTC	CASSLNSRGQFF
TRBJ2-7	TRBV11-1	TRBD1	NA	TGTGCCAGCAGCCCACAGGGACAGCCCGTTTGGAAACCCTACGAGCAGTACTTC	CASSPQGQPVWKPYEQYF
TRBJ2-7	TRBV7-9	NA	many	TGTGCCAGCAGCTTATCGCCTAGCGTCTACGAGCAGTACTTC	CASSLSPSVYEQYF
TRBJ2-1	TRBV7-8	NA	few	TGTGCCAGCAGCTTAAGTGCCGGGAGCTCCTACAATGAGCAGTTCTTC	CASSLSAGSSYNEQFF
TRBJ1-4	TRBV7-8	NA	NA	TGTGCCAGCAGCCCGGGACCTAGGGAAAAACTGTTTTTT	CASSPGPREKLFF
TRBJ2-3	TRBV5-1	TRBD1	few	TGCGCCAGCAGCTTGTGGACAGGTGCTAGCACAGATACGCAGTATTTT	CASSLWTGASTDTQYF
TRBJ2-1	TRBV7-2	TRBD2	NA	TGTGCCAGCAGCACCCCTAGCGGGGGGGCACGCAATGAGCAGTTCTTC	CASSTPSGGARNEQFF
TRBJ2-4	TRBV7-2	TRBD2	NA	TGTGCCAGCAGCCCCCTGGGGGAGGGGGCCAAAAACATTCAGTACTTC	CASSPLGEGAKNIQYF
TRBJ1-2	TRBV4-2	NA	NA	TGTGCCAGCAGCCAAAGGCAGAACTATGGCTACACCTTC	CASSQRQNYGYTF
TRBJ2-7	TRBV6-2/TRBV6-3	NA	NA	TGTGCCAGCAGTTACATCGGAACTAACGAGCAGTACTTC	CASSYIGTNEQYF
TRBJ1-4	TRBV10-3	NA	NA	TGTGCCATCAGTGAGTCTCGGTCGATCTATGAAAAACTGTTTTTT	CAISESRSIYEKLFF
TRBJ2-7	TRBV29-1	TRBD1	NA	TGCAGCGTTCGTCCCGGGACAGGCGGCGAGCAGTACTTC	CSVRPGTGGEQYF
TRBJ1-4	TRBV12-3/TRBV12-4	NA	few	TGTGCCAGCAGTTTATTCGGAGAAAAACTGTTTTTT	CASSLFGEKLFF
TRBJ2-7	TRBV28	NA	NA	TGTGCTGCTACCGGGCCTCCAATCTACGAGCAGTACTTC	CAATGPPIYEQYF
TRBJ2-1	TRBV7-2	TRBD2	few	TGTGCCAGCAGCCCCCCGGGACTAGCGTCGAATGAGCAGTTCTTC	CASSPPGLASNEQFF
TRBJ2-2	TRBV11-3	TRBD1	few	TGTGCCAGCAGCTTAGGGACAGGGCGCGGCGGGGAGCTGTTTTTT	CASSLGTGRGGELFF
TRBJ2-3	TRBV7-2	NA	NA	TGTGCCAGCAGCTTACCGAGCGGGTACTTGGCAGATACGCAGTATTTT	CASSLPSGYLADTQYF
TRBJ2-7	TRBV28	NA	few	TGTGCCAGCAGTCCCGAGGGGAGGAACAGCTACTTC	CASSPEGRNSYF
TRBJ2-5	TRBV18	NA	few	TGTGCCAGCTCCCCTAAACAAGAGACCCAGTACTTC	CASSPKQETQYF
TRBJ1-5	TRBV12-3/TRBV12-4	TRBD1	few	TGTGCCAGCAGTCCACTTGGGCAGGGGGCGTCGGGCAATCAGCCCCAGCATTTT	CASSPLGQGASGNQPQHF
TRBJ2-5	TRBV20-1	NA	few	TGCAGTGCTAAAGGGACGGGGAAAGAGACCCAGTACTTC	CSAKGTGKETQYF
TRBJ2-7	TRBV4-2	TRBD2	NA	TGTGCCAGCAGCCAAGATCAGCGGGACTCCTACGAGCAGTACTTC	CASSQDQRDSYEQYF
TRBJ2-1	TRBV4-3	NA	NA	TGCGCCAGCAGCCAAACTCGCGGAGAGAGCTCCTACAATGAGCAGTTCTTC	CASSQTRGESSYNEQFF
TRBJ1-2	TRBV6-2/TRBV6-3	NA	NA	TGTGCCAGCAGTTACGCGAACTATGGCTACACCTTC	CASSYANYGYTF
TRBJ1-1	TRBV5-1	TRBD1	NA	TGCGCCAGTACAGGGGGTACTGAAGCTTTCTTT	CASTGGTEAFF
TRBJ2-1	TRBV6-2/TRBV6-3	NA	NA	TGTGCCAGCAGTTACCTGGGCAATGAGCAGTTCTTC	CASSYLGNEQFF
TRBJ1-2	TRBV7-2	NA	few	TGTGCCAGCAGCTTAAAGGGACAAGGTTTTGGCTACACCTTC	CASSLKGQGFGYTF
TRBJ2-2	TRBV24-1	TRBD1	once	TGTGCCACCAGTGACCCCGGGACAGGGAACACCGGGGAGCTGTTTTTT	CATSDPGTGNTGELFF
TRBJ1-1	TRBV7-7	NA	few	TGTGCCAGCAGCTTCGCAGAGGGGACTGAAGCTTTCTTT	CASSFAEGTEAFF
TRBJ2-3	TRBV24-1	NA	once	TGTGCCACCAGTGACCCGGTACGGGGAAAAGATACGCAGTATTTT	CATSDPVRGKDTQYF
TRBJ2-1	TRBV15	NA	NA	TGTGCCACCAGCAGAGACCTGATTAGCTACAATGAGCAGTTCTTC	CATSRDLISYNEQFF
TRBJ2-1	TRBV3-1	TRBD2	NA	TGTGCCAGCAATGGCCCCCTAGCGGGGGAGCAGTTCTTC	CASNGPLAGEQFF
TRBJ1-5	TRBV28	NA	few	TGTGCCAGCAGTTTAATTGGCAACGGTCAGCCCCAGCATTTT	CASSLIGNGQPQHF